These 10 T cell receptor beta chains share one sample of origin, sequenced in a study of blood T cell repertoires in COVID-19. The assay was immunoSEQ multiplex PCR, and TCRdb's table has in-frame clones only and misses some. This sample has roughly 500,000 clones, with around 85% found just once. What was sequenced was PBMCs or T cells enriched from blood (not recorded which). Receptor source: a woman between 55 and 75 years old who had recovered from COVID-19.

This clone was observed once. The CDR3 is CASSTPAGGPTGELFF. The DNA of the CDR3 is TGTGCCAGCAGCACTCCAGCGGGGGGGCCAACCGGGGAGCTGTTTTTT. This chain connects TRBV5-4 to TRBJ2-2; 10 bases line up with TRBD2. Losses at the gene ends were 4 bases for V and 5 bases for J; bases not matched to a gene: 8. Germline V gene data show CDR1 as SGHNT and CDR2 as YYREEE (reference sequence). The CDR3 is 16 amino acids.

The V gene is TRBV15, the J gene TRBJ2-4; TRBD1 aligns across 7 bases. Germline CDR1 is LNHNV and CDR2 is YYDKDF (reference sequence). V dropped 0 bases and J dropped 0; count of bases not matched to a gene: 5. CDR3 size: 17 residues. CDR3 nucleotide sequence: TGTGCCACCAGCAGAGAAAGGCAGGGGGTAGCCAAAAACATTCAGTACTTC. Protein: CATSRERQGVAKNIQYF.

This chain joins TRBV6-5 and TRBJ1-4; the match to TRBD1 covers 9 bases. Germline CDR1 reads MNHEY; CDR2 reads SVGAGI. The CDR3 extends over 14 amino acids. Losses at the gene ends were 10 bases for V and 7 bases for J; bases not matched to a gene: 10. CDR3 sequence: CATEAGTGFEKLFF. CDR3 DNA sequence: TGTGCCACCGAAGCCGGGACAGGGTTTGAAAAACTGTTTTTT.

V and J are TRBV24-1 and TRBJ2-1, with 8 nucleotides matching TRBD1. This CDR3 has 16 amino acids. Germline CDR1 KGHDR, CDR2 SFDVKD. After removal of 4 bases from V and 5 bases from J, the junction contained 9 bases not matched to a gene. This CDR3 is CATSDQQGVWDNEQFF. As DNA, the CDR3 is TGTGCCACCAGTGACCAACAGGGGGTTTGGGACAATGAGCAGTTCTTC.

The V call is TRBV2, the J call TRBJ1-3; unclear D gene. Per germline, CDR1 SNHLY and CDR2 FYNNEI. V was clipped by 3 bases and J by 2 bases, with 14 bases between them. This CDR3 has 16 amino acids. For the CDR3, the DNA is TGTGCCAGCAGTGAGGAGGGCAGACGGGCTGGAAACACCATATATTTT. Translation: CASSEEGRRAGNTIYF.

V usage is TRBV29-1 and J usage is TRBJ1-2, with D perhaps matching TRBD1 (5 bases). The V gene's germline CDR1 is SQVTM and CDR2 ANQGSEA. This CDR3 is built from 14 residues. Between the trimmed V and J ends, which lost 4 bases and 5 bases, there was a span of 17 bases. This CDR3 reads CSVVGGRRGYGYTF. CDR3 nucleotide sequence: TGCAGCGTTGTGGGGGGACGGCGTGGATATGGCTACACCTTC.

V gene TRBV7-9 combines with J gene TRBJ2-3; TRBD1 might be the D (5 bases). This CDR3 comprises 18 residues. CDR1 is SEHNR and CDR2 is FQNEAQ in the germline V gene (reference sequence). Trimming cost V 3 bases and J 6 bases, with 25 bases left between them. This CDR3 reads CASSFYSSGQTPRDTQYF. The DNA for the CDR3 is TGTGCCAGCAGCTTTTACTCCTCAGGGCAGACCCCCCGGGATACGCAGTATTTT.

As for this clone: Other DNA sequences from this sample encode an identical CDR3 as well. The chain couples TRBV5-1 to TRBJ2-2; D is unclear. Per the germline V gene, CDR1 is SGHRS and CDR2 is YFSETQ. V lost 0 bases and J 3 bases, leaving 9 bases between the germline ends. The length of the CDR3 is 15 residues. The CDR3 loop reads CASSLGSGYTGELFF. The CDR3, as DNA: TGCGCCAGCAGCTTGGGCTCCGGGTACACCGGGGAGCTGTTTTTT.

This clone was recorded only once. The chain carries TRBV5-5 and TRBJ1-1, with TRBD1 matching 9 bases. Unmatched junction bases numbered 17, after V lost 2 bases and J lost 6 bases. CDR1 and CDR2 (germline): SGHKS, YYEKEE (reference sequence). The CDR3 totals 18 residues. The chain's CDR3 is CASSFQSPGQGNWAEAFF. CDR3 nucleotide sequence: TGTGCCAGCAGCTTTCAGTCACCGGGACAGGGTAATTGGGCTGAAGCTTTCTTT.

This clone appeared once. The chain has TRBV10-2 and TRBJ1-1; D unclear. From germline, CDR1 is WSHSY and CDR2 SAAADI. CDR3 length: 16 amino acids. Trimming took off 0 bases at V and 1 base at J, with 12 bases between the two ends. CDR3 loop: CASSESRGNRNTEAFF. Written as DNA, the CDR3 is TGCGCCAGCAGTGAGTCGAGAGGAAATCGGAACACTGAAGCTTTCTTT.